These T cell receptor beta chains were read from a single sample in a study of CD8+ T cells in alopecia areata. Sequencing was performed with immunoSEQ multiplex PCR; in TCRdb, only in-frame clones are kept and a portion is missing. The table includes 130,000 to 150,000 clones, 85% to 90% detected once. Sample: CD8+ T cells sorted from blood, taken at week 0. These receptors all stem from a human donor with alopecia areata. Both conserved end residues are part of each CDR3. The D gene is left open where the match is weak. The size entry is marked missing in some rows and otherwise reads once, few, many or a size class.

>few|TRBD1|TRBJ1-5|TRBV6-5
TGTGCCAGCAGTACGGGACAGTATAGCAATCAGCCCCAGCATTTT
CASSTGQYSNQPQHF
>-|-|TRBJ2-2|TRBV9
TGTGCCAGCAGCGTAGTAGTAGAGCCGAACACCGGGGAGCTGTTTTTT
CASSVVVEPNTGELFF
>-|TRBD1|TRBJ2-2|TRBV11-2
TGTGCCAGCAGCTTAGTCGCGGGGACAGGGGTTTACGGGGAGCTGTTTTTT
CASSLVAGTGVYGELFF
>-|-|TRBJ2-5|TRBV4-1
TGCGCCAGCAGCCAAGGAGGTGAAGAGACCCAGTACTTC
CASSQGGEETQYF
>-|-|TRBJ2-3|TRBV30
TGTGCCTGGAGTAAGGAAAGCACAGATACGCAGTATTTT
CAWSKESTDTQYF
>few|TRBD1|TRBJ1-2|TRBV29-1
TGCAGCGTTGAGATACAGGGGAGAGCTGGGATCTATGGCTACACCTTC
CSVEIQGRAGIYGYTF
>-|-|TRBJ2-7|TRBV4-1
TGCGCCAGCAGCAAGGTTGGTACTGCGGAGCAGTACTTC
CASSKVGTAEQYF
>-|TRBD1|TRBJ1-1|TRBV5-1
TGCGCCAGCAGCCCCGGACAGGCGATAACTGAAGCTTTCTTT
CASSPGQAITEAFF
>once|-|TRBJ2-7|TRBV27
TGTGCCAGCAGTTTGGCCGGGAGAGGGGGGGAGCAGTACTTC
CASSLAGRGGEQYF
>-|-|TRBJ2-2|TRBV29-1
TGCAGCGTTGAACCCCCGGGGACCGGGGAGCTGTTTTTT
CSVEPPGTGELFF
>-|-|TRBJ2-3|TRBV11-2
TGTGCCAGCAGCTTAGATCTTGGGGGGGCTACAGATACGCAGTATTTT
CASSLDLGGATDTQYF
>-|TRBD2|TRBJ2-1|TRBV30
TGTGCCTGGAGTCTGTCGGGGGAGGGTGAGCAGTTCTTC
CAWSLSGEGEQFF
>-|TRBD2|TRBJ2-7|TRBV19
TGTGCCAGTAGTCCCTCCGGACTAGCGGGGGCCTACGAGCAGTACTTC
CASSPSGLAGAYEQYF
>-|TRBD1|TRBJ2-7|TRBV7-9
TGTGCCAGCACGCGACAGGGTGGTTACGAGCAGTACTTC
CASTRQGGYEQYF